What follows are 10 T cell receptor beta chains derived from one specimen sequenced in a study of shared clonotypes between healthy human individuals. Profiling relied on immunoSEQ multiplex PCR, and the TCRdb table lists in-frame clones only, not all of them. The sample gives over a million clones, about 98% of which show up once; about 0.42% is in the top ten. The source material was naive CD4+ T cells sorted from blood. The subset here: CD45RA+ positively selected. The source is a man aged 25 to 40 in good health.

CDR3 nucleotides: TGCGCCAGCAGCTTGGGTGGCCAGGGGTCTTTCCGGAACACTGAAGCTTTCTTT. It codes for CASSLGGQGSFRNTEAFF. V gene TRBV5-1 combines with J gene TRBJ1-1; tentative D call: TRBD1 (6 bases). Trimming cost V 0 bases and J 1 base, with 19 bases left between them. From germline, CDR1 is SGHRS and CDR2 YFSETQ. The CDR3 contains 18 residues.

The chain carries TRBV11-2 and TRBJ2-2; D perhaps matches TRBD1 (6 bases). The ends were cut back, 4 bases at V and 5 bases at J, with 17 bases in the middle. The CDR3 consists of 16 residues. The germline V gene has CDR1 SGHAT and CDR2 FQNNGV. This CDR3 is CASSSQTGKRTGELFF. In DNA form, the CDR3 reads TGTGCCAGCAGCTCCCAAACAGGGAAGAGAACCGGGGAGCTGTTTTTT.

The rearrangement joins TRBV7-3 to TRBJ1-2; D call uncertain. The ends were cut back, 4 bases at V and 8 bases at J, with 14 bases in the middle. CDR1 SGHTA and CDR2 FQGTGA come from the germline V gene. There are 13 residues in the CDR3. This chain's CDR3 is CASSSTAGNGYTF. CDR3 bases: TGTGCCAGCAGCTCGACCGCGGGGAACGGCTACACCTTC. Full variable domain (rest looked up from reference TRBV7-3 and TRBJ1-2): GAGVSQTPSNKVTEKGKYVELRCDPISGHTALYWYRQSLGQGPEFLIYFQGTGAADDSGLPNDRFFAVRPEGSVSTLKIQRTERGDSAVYLCASSSTAGNGYTFGSGTRLTVV.

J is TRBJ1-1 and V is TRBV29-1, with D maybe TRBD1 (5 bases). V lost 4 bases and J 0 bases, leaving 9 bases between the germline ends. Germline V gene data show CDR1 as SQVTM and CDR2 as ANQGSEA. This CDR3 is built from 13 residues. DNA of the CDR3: TGCAGCGTTGCGGGGCTATTGAACACTGAAGCTTTCTTT. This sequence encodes CSVAGLLNTEAFF.

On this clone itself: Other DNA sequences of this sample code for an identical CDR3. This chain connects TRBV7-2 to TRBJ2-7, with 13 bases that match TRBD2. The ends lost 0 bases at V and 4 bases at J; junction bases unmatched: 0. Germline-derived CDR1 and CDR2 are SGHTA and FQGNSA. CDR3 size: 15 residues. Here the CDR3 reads CASSLAGLAGYEQYF. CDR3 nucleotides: TGTGCCAGCAGCTTAGCGGGACTAGCGGGATACGAGCAGTACTTC.

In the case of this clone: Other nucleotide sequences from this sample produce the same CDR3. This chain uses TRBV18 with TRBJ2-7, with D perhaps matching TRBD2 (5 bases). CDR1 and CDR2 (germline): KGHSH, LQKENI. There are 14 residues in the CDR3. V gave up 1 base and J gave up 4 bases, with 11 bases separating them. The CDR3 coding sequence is TGTGCCAGCTCACCACGTGCGGGCACGTACGAGCAGTACTTC. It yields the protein CASSPRAGTYEQYF.

The CDR3 here is CAISEWTADTGELFF. The CDR3 coding sequence is TGTGCCATCAGTGAGTGGACGGCGGACACCGGGGAGCTGTTTTTT. The chain combines TRBV10-3 with TRBJ2-2; no definite D call. Germline V lookup: CDR1 ENHRY, CDR2 SYGVKD. The V end lost 1 base, the J end lost 3 bases, and 9 bases lay between the germline ends. This CDR3 is built from 15 residues.

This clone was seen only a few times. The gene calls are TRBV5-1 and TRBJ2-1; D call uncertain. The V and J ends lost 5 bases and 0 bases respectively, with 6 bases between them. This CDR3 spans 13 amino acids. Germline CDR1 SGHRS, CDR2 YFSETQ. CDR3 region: CASRDSSYNEQFF. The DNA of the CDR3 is TGCGCCAGCAGGGATAGCTCCTACAATGAGCAGTTCTTC.

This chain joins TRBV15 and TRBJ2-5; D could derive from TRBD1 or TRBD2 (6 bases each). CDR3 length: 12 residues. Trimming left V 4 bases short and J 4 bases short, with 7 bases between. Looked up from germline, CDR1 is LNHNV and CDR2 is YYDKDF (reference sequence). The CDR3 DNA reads TGTGCCACCAGCAAGGGGGGAGAGACCCAGTACTTC. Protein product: CATSKGGETQYF.

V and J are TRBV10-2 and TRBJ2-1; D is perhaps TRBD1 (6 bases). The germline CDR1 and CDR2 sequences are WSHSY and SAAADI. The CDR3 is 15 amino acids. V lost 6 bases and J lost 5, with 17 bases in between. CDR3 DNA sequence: TGCGCCAGCAGCGGGGACAAATCGAGGGACAATGAGCAGTTCTTC. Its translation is CASSGDKSRDNEQFF.